These 24 T cell receptor beta chains originate from one sample sequenced in a study of OX40 agonist ivuxolimab in advanced cancers. Repertoires were generated with immunoSEQ multiplex PCR, while TCRdb's copy carries only in-frame clones and drops some. The table records about 13,000 clones, 75% to 90% of them present only once. This material consisted of CD4+ or CD8+ T cells sorted from blood, taken in a trial of the OX40 agonist ivuxolimab. The receptors come from an adult with an advanced solid tumor such as melanoma, head and neck, liver or kidney cancer.

The V and J genes are TRBV7-8 and TRBJ2-7; 7 nucleotides line up with TRBD2. Unmatched junction bases numbered 11, after V lost 6 bases and J lost 3 bases. CDR3 length equals 15 residues. Germline V gene data show CDR1 as SGHVS and CDR2 as FQNEAQ. CDR3 coding DNA: TGTGCCAGCAGTCCCGCGCGCGGGAGTTTCTACGAGCAGTACTTC. This translates into CASSPARGSFYEQYF.

This chain uses TRBV11-3 with TRBJ2-7; 12 bases are a match to TRBD2. Per germline, CDR1 SGHNT and CDR2 YENEEA. V dropped 3 bases and J dropped 7; count of bases not matched to a gene: 4. This CDR3 has 14 amino acids. The CDR3 is CASSFGLAGNEQYF. Written as DNA, the CDR3 is TGTGCCAGCAGCTTTGGACTAGCGGGAAATGAGCAGTACTTC.

The chain combines TRBV25-1 with TRBJ2-7, with TRBD1 matching 12 bases. Germline V gene lookup returns CDR1 MGHDK and CDR2 SYGVNS. The CDR3 totals 15 residues. With 6 bases clipped from V and 5 bases from J, the junction kept 8 bases outside the gene matches. The CDR3 DNA is TGTGCCAGCAGAGGACCGGGACAGGGGGCCAACGAGCAGTACTTC. Protein product: CASRGPGQGANEQYF.

The chain joins TRBV5-6 to TRBJ2-1, with TRBD2 matching 12 bases. The CDR3 has 16 residues. V trimming: 0 bases; J trimming: 9 bases; junction bases outside the gene matches: 7. From germline, CDR1 is SGHDT and CDR2 YYEEEE. This CDR3 reads CASSLGLAGALIEQFF. The DNA for the CDR3 is TGTGCCAGCAGCTTGGGACTAGCGGGAGCCCTAATTGAGCAGTTCTTC.

CDR3 sequence (DNA): TGTGCCAGCAGCCGGGGGCTGGGGAGCACTGAAGCTTTCTTT. Amino acid sequence: CASSRGLGSTEAFF. The V call is TRBV7-3, the J call TRBJ1-1; a possible D gene is TRBD1 (6 bases). The V and J ends lost 5 bases and 4 bases respectively, with 14 bases between them. CDR3 length: 14 amino acids. CDR1 SGHTA and CDR2 FQGTGA come from the germline V gene.

This chain uses TRBV27 with TRBJ2-2; TRBD1 or TRBD2 may be the D gene (5 bases each). The germline V gene encodes CDR1 MNHEY and CDR2 SMNVEV (reference sequence). V gave up 4 bases and J gave up 5 bases, with 11 bases separating them. The CDR3 is 14 residues long. CDR3: CASSSGTKTGELFF. CDR3 nucleotides: TGTGCCAGCAGTTCCGGGACCAAGACCGGGGAGCTGTTTTTT.

This chain links TRBV2 with TRBJ1-1, with TRBD1 as a possible D gene (6 bases). Trimming stripped 5 bases from V and 1 base from J, with 14 bases between. This CDR3 has 15 amino acids. The germline V gene has CDR1 SNHLY and CDR2 FYNNEI. CDR3 residues: CASSRTQTGNTEAFF. The DNA of the CDR3 is TGTGCCAGCAGTAGAACCCAGACAGGGAACACTGAAGCTTTCTTT.

The chain couples TRBV6-1 to TRBJ2-4; no clear D gene. The CDR3 loop spans 15 amino acids. Trimming cost V 2 bases and J 0 bases, with 8 bases left between them. Germline assignment: CDR1 MNHNS and CDR2 SASEGT. CDR3 in amino acids: CASSESALAKNIQYF. The CDR3, as DNA: TGTGCCAGCAGTGAATCAGCCCTAGCCAAAAACATTCAGTACTTC.

This clone was observed once. The gene calls are TRBV6-5 and TRBJ1-3, with 7 bases identical to TRBD1. Trimming at V came to 2 bases and at J to 5 bases, leaving 3 bases not matched to a gene. CDR3 size: 14 residues. Germline V gene lookup returns CDR1 MNHEY and CDR2 SVGAGI. The CDR3 protein is CASSYGDSRNTIYF. In nucleotides, the CDR3 is TGTGCCAGCAGTTACGGGGACAGTCGAAACACCATATATTTT.

The rearrangement joins TRBV18 to TRBJ1-5; TRBD1 might be the D (5 bases). The V and J ends lost 3 bases and 0 bases respectively, with 15 bases between them. This CDR3 spans 17 amino acids. CDR1 is KGHSH and CDR2 is LQKENI in the germline V gene. The DNA for the CDR3 is TGTGCCAGCTCACCCCCCGGGGCGGCCCATAGCAATCAGCCCCAGCATTTT. Translating it yields CASSPPGAAHSNQPQHF.

This chain connects TRBV9 to TRBJ2-3; 11 nucleotides line up with TRBD1. CDR3 length equals 16 residues. CDR1 SGDLS and CDR2 YYNGEE come from the germline V gene. V gave up 4 bases and J gave up 5 bases; unmatched junction bases: 9. CDR3 bases: TGTGCCAGCAGCTTGAGGACAGGGGGCGCAATAGATACGCAGTATTTT. This codes for CASSLRTGGAIDTQYF.

CDR3 DNA: TGTGCCAGCAGTCCCAGGACAGGAAGCAATCAGCCCCAGCATTTT. Its translation is CASSPRTGSNQPQHF. V is TRBV28 and J is TRBJ1-5, with TRBD1 matching over 7 bases. There are 15 residues in the CDR3. J gave up 1 base and V 5 bases, and 5 bases lay outside the gene matches. Per the germline V gene, CDR1 is MDHEN and CDR2 is SYDVKM. Full variable domain (rest looked up from reference TRBV28 and TRBJ1-5): DVKVTQSSRYLVKRTGEKVFLECVQDMDHENMFWYRQDPGLGLRLIYFSYDVKMKEKGDIPEGYSVSREKKERFSLILESASTNQTSMYLCASSPRTGSNQPQHFGDGTRLSIL.

The genes are TRBV9 and TRBJ2-7, with D tentatively TRBD2 (6 bases). Trimming removed 3 bases at V and 4 bases at J, with 20 bases between. Germline V lookup: CDR1 SGDLS, CDR2 YYNGEE. The CDR3 contains 16 residues. The CDR3 is CASSGSGVNGVYEQYF. CDR3 DNA sequence: TGTGCCAGCAGCGGGTCGGGGGTAAACGGGGTGTACGAGCAGTACTTC.

The J gene is TRBJ2-1, the V gene TRBV9, with D possibly called TRBD1 or TRBD2 (5 bases each). Germline values: CDR1 SGDLS, CDR2 YYNGEE. The ends were cut back, 3 bases at V and 7 bases at J, with 17 bases in the middle. There are 15 residues in the CDR3. CDR3 region: CASSADLTATNEQFF. The CDR3 coding sequence is TGTGCCAGCAGCGCGGACTTGACAGCCACAAATGAGCAGTTCTTC.

This clone was detected only a few times. The chain recombines TRBV6-6 with TRBJ2-3; no clear D gene. Trimming took off 0 bases at V and 4 bases at J, with 5 bases between the two ends. The germline gives CDR1 MNHNY, CDR2 SVGAGI (reference sequence). This CDR3 has 13 residues. This chain's CDR3 is CASSYSSSDTQYF. CDR3 DNA: TGTGCCAGCAGTTACTCTAGTTCAGATACGCAGTATTTT.

The chain uses TRBV7-5 and TRBJ2-7; TRBD2 is the table's D call, not checked against the DNA. TRBV7-5 is classified as a pseudogene. CDR3 length: 15 amino acids. The CDR3 bases are TGTGCCAGAAGCCCTAGTATAGGGAGGCTTTACGAGCAGTACTTC. It codes for CARSPSIGRLYEQYF.

The chain carries TRBV7-9 and TRBJ1-1; 7 positions agree with TRBD1. This CDR3 comprises 14 residues. Germline lookup yields CDR1 SEHNR and CDR2 FQNEAQ (reference sequence). After removal of 4 bases from V and 7 bases from J, the junction contained 9 bases not matched to a gene. DNA of the CDR3: TGTGCCAGCAGCTCCTCGGACAGGACCCTTGAAGCTTTCTTT. Protein product: CASSSSDRTLEAFF.

The chain links TRBV20-1 to TRBJ2-1; D gene unclear. Germline-derived CDR1 and CDR2 are DFQATT and SNEGSKA (reference sequence). This CDR3 has 11 amino acids. V was shortened by 2 bases and J by 6 bases, with 5 bases between the two germline ends. The CDR3 loop is CSARSGNEQFF. Here the CDR3 DNA reads TGCAGTGCTAGAAGTGGCAATGAGCAGTTCTTC.

The genes are TRBV29-1 and TRBJ1-1; no clear D. Trimming took off 7 bases at V and 7 bases at J, with 13 bases between the two ends. Germline V gene lookup returns CDR1 SQVTM and CDR2 ANQGSEA. This CDR3 is built from 11 residues. The CDR3 protein is CSAVVQNEAFF. CDR3 nucleotide sequence: TGCAGCGCCGTGGTACAGAATGAAGCTTTCTTT.

This chain joins TRBV5-6 and TRBJ2-5; TRBD1 aligns across 9 bases. Germline lookup yields CDR1 SGHDT and CDR2 YYEEEE. CDR3 length: 14 amino acids. Trimming took 3 bases from V and 4 from J; bases not matched to a gene: 4. CDR3 sequence reads: CASSSRDRVETQYF. In DNA form, the CDR3 reads TGTGCCAGCAGCTCCCGGGACAGGGTAGAGACCCAGTACTTC.

The genes are TRBV27 and TRBJ2-7; 8 bases are shared with TRBD2. V was clipped by 8 bases and J by 6 bases; unmatched bases: 6. The germline CDR1 and CDR2 sequences are MNHEY and SMNVEV (reference sequence). CDR3 size: 12 residues. The CDR3 loop is CASAPGGSEQYF. CDR3 DNA: TGTGCCAGCGCCCCGGGGGGGTCCGAGCAGTACTTC.

The chain carries TRBV10-3 and TRBJ2-7, with 9 positions matching TRBD2. The junction had 14 bases not matched to a gene; V was cut back by 0 bases and J by 5 bases. The germline V gene encodes CDR1 ENHRY and CDR2 SYGVKD. CDR3 length equals 18 residues. The CDR3 is CAISESPGIQRGENEQYF. The CDR3, as DNA: TGTGCCATCAGTGAGTCACCGGGGATTCAGCGGGGGGAGAACGAGCAGTACTTC.

The chain links TRBV5-8 to TRBJ2-7; D gene ambiguous. The CDR3 runs to 17 residues. The V and J ends lost 2 bases and 3 bases respectively, with 21 bases between them. The germline CDR1 and CDR2 sequences are SGHTS and YDEGEE. The chain's CDR3 is CASSFLSPDELSYEQYF. CDR3 nucleotides: TGTGCCAGCAGCTTCTTGAGTCCAGATGAACTCAGCTACGAGCAGTACTTC.

The chain joins TRBV10-3 to TRBJ2-7, with 7 bases fitting TRBD2. The CDR3 covers 12 residues. The germline V gene has CDR1 ENHRY and CDR2 SYGVKD. J lost 1 base, V lost 11 bases, and 5 bases had no gene match. The DNA of the CDR3 is TGTGCCTCGCGGGAGTCATCCTACGAGCAGTACTTC. Protein product: CASRESSYEQYF.